This T cell receptor (beta chain) was recorded in a study of blood T cells in healthy people across ages. As for the study in general: When template switching was applied, about one barcoded beta molecule was captured per two T cells.

Through a sample-barcoded 5' primer and a J-beta primer mix, a second PCR was run for 7 to 11 cycles. TCRdb reanalysed the 5' RACE reads using MiXCR and keeps one entry per CDR3 protein. Of about 1.5 million distinct CDR3 sequences listed, 42% were seen once; the top ten hold over 3.5%. Germline V gene lookup returns CDR1 MDHEN and CDR2 SYDVKM. Germline trimming cut 5 bases from V and 3 bases from J; bases unmatched to any gene: 8. The CDR3 extends over 15 amino acids. The V and J genes are TRBV28 and TRBJ2-7; 9 bases agree with TRBD1. This receptor was taken from a woman in her late teens or twenties in good health. What was sequenced was blood. The CDR3 region is CASSTPGTGNYEQYF. The CDR3 coding sequence is TGTGCCAGCAGTACTCCCGGGACAGGGAACTACGAGCAGTACTTC.